This entry concerns a single T cell receptor (beta chain). This record comes from a study of tumor-infiltrating lymphocytes in glioblastoma multiforme. Multiple V-beta primers and a C-beta primer amplified TCRB from RNA. A single record per CDR3 protein comes from TCRdb applying MiXCR to the multiplex PCR reads. The sample comprises about 10,000 distinct CDR3 sequences, roughly 69% of which are singletons, and 76% rests with the top ten. CDR1 and CDR2 (germline): DFQATT, SNEGSKA (reference sequence). Trimming stripped 0 bases from V and 7 bases from J, with 10 bases between. This CDR3 spans 13 amino acids.

The specimen sequenced was brain tumor tissue. The chain couples TRBV20-1 to TRBJ2-1, with D tentatively TRBD1 (6 bases). The receptor was derived from a male donor with glioblastoma. The CDR3 DNA reads as TGCAGTGCTAGAGATCCTAGGGGGAATGAGCAGTTCTTC. It yields the protein CSARDPRGNEQFF.